This T cell receptor beta chain was observed in a study of cytomegalovirus exposure and HLA in healthy donors. TCRdb keeps only in-frame clones here, not all; method: immunoSEQ multiplex PCR. The sample contains some 130,000 clones, 82% of which appear only once. The CDR3 extends over 17 amino acids. Germline lookup yields CDR1 SGDLS and CDR2 YYNGEE. V trimming: 0 bases; J trimming: 6 bases; junction bases outside the gene matches: 11. The source is a man aged 25-45 years in good health and CMV-seropositive. The sequencing input was PBMCs. This chain uses TRBV9 with TRBJ2-1; 8 bases map to TRBD2. CDR3 in amino acids: CASSVAKGLGIRNEQFF. In nucleotides, the CDR3 is TGTGCCAGCAGCGTAGCCAAGGGACTAGGGATTCGCAATGAGCAGTTCTTC.